This record covers a single TCR beta chain. CDR1 is GTSNPN, CDR2 SVGIG, per germline (reference sequence). Trimming removed 2 bases at V and 4 bases at J, with 9 bases between. The CDR3 length is 13 residues. The data are from a study of blood T cell repertoires in COVID-19. About the study: The samples span acute and convalescent COVID-19 from the United States, Italy and Spain. The cDNA or gDNA used as material had been derived from T cells, B-cell-depleted T cells, or PBMCs.

Authors' analysis steps: For nucleated cells, counts were estimated from reference gene primer amplification. Libraries were prepared by immunoSEQ multiplex PCR; TCRdb keeps only in-frame clonotypes and omits some of them. The D gene and trimming were derived from the DNA, and the V and J assignments and clone size from that table. The table has some 280,000 clones, 89% seen once. The sample taken for sequencing was peripheral blood. The J gene is TRBJ1-5, the V gene TRBV30; the D gene is possibly TRBD1 (6 bases). The receptor was derived from a woman in her thirties or forties who had recovered from COVID-19. CDR3 region: CAWSQGGNQPQHF. As DNA, the CDR3 is TGTGCCTGGAGTCAAGGGGGTAATCAGCCCCAGCATTTT.